This T cell receptor beta chain was documented in a study of vaccination effects on CD4 cells after COVID-19. The CDR3 loop spans 12 amino acids. The V gene lost 0 bases and the J gene lost 6 bases, with 5 bases spanning the gap. Germline assignment: CDR1 SGHRS and CDR2 YFSETQ. Points on this clone: Its specificity is not known.

Using immunoSEQ multiplex PCR, the repertoire was profiled, and TCRdb retains in-frame clones only, with some absent. The repertoire holds more than 35,000 clones, 70% to 80% seen once, with approximately 17% in the top ten. Sequencing was preceded by expansion of antigen-specific CD4+ T cells with viral peptide pools in the ViraFEST assay. It was after roughly ten days of culture that CD4+ T cells were isolated. The person's infection with SARS-CoV-2, confirmed by PCR, took place between March and December 2020. The TCR sequence derives from a human donor who had a prior SARS-CoV-2 infection. The source material was CD4+ T cells from PBMCs cultured with HCoV-NL63 spike peptides, sampled before COVID-19 vaccination. The V and J genes are TRBV5-1 and TRBJ2-3; D is uncertain. CDR3 in DNA: TGCGCCAGCAGCTTGGTTGGGGATACGCAGTATTTT. Translated, it gives CASSLVGDTQYF.